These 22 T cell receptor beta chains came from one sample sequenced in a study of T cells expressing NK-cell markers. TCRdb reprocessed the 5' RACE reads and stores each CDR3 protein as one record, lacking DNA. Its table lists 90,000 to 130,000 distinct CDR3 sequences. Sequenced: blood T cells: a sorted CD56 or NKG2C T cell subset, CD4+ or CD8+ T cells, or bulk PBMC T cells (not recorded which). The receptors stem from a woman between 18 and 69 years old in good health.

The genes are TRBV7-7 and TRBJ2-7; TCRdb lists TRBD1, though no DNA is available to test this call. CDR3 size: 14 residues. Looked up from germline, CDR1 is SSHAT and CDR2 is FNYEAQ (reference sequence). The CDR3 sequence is CASSLGGEAYEQYF. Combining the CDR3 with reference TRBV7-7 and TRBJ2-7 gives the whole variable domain GAGVSQSPRYKVTKRGQDVTLRCDPISSHATLYWYQQALGQGPEFLTYFNYEAQPDKSGLPSDRFSAERPEGSISTLTIQRTEQRDSAMYRCASSLGGEAYEQYFGPGTRLTVT.

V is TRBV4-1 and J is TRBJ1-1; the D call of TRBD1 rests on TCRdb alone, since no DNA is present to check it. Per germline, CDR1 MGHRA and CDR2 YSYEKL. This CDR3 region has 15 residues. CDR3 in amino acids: CASSQVPGGGTEAFF.

The CDR3 protein is CAISAEGVTEAFF. V and J are TRBV10-3 and TRBJ1-1. CDR1 and CDR2 from the germline V gene are ENHRY and SYGVKD. The CDR3 spans 13 residues.

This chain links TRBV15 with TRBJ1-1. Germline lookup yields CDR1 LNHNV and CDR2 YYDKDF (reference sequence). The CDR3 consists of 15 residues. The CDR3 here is CATSRDRSIGTEAFF.

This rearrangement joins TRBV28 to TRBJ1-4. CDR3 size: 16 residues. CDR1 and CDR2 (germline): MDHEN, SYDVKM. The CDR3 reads CASSRRVLATNEKLFF.

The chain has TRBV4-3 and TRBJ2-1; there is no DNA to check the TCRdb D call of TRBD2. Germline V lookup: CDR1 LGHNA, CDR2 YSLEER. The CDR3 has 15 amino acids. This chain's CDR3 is CASSPSSGGVGEQFF.

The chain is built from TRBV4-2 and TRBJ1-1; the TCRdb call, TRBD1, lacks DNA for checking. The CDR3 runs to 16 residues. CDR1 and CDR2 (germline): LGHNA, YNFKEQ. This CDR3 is CASSVEVGGGDTEAFF.

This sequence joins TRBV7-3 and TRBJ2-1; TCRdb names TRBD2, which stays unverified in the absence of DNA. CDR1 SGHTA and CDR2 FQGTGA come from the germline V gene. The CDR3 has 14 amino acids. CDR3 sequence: CASSLNSGAREQFF.

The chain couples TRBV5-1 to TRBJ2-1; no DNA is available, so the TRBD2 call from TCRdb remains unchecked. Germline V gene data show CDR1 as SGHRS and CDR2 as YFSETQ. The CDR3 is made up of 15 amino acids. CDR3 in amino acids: CASSLAEGAGNEQFF.

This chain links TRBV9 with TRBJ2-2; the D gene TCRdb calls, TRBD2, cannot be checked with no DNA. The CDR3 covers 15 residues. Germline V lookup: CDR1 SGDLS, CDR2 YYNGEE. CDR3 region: CASSVAGGGAGELFF.

The CDR3 loop is CASGGTSGEQYF. This chain joins TRBV12-3 or TRBV12-4 and TRBJ2-7; TCRdb's D call of TRBD2 is untestable without DNA. The CDR3 totals 12 residues.

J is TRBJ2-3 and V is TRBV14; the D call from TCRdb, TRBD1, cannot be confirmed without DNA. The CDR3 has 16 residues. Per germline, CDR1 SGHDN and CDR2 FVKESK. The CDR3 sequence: CASSQDSGLFADTQYF.

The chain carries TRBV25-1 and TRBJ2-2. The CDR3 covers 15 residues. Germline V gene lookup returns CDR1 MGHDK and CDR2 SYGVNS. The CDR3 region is CASSDQYANTGELFF.

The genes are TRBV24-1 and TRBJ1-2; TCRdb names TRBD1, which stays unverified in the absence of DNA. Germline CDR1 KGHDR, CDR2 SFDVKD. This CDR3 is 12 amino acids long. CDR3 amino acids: CATGTGDYGYTF.

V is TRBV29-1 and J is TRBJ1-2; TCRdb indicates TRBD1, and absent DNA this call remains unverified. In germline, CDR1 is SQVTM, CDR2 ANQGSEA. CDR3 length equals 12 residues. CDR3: CSVEGDNYGYTF. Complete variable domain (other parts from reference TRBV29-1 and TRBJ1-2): SAVISQKPSRDICQRGTSLTIQCQVDSQVTMMFWYRQQPGQSLTLIATANQGSEATYESGFVIDKFPISRPNLTFSTLTVSNMSPEDSSIYLCSVEGDNYGYTFGSGTRLTVV.

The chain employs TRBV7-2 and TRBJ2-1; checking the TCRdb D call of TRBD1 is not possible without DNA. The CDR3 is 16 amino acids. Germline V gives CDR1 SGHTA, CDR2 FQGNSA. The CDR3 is CASSLVAGVSYNEQFF.

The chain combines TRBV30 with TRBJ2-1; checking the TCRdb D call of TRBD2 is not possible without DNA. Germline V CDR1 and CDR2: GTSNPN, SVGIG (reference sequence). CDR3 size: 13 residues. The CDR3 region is CAWMTSGRNEQFF.

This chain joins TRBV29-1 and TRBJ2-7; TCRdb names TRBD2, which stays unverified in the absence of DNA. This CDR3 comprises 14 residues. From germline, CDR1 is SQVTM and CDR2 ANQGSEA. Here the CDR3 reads CSVEPASGTYEQYF.

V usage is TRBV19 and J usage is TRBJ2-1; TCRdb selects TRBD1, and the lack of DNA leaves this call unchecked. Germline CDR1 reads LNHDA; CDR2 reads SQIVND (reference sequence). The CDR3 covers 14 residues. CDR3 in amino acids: CASSGPPSYNEQFF.

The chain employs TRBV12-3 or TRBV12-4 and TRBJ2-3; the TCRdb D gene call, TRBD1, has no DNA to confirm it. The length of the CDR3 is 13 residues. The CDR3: CASSQQGADTQYF.

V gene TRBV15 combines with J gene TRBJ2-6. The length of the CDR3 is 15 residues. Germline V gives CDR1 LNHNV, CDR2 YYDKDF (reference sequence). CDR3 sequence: CATSNDYSGANVLTF.

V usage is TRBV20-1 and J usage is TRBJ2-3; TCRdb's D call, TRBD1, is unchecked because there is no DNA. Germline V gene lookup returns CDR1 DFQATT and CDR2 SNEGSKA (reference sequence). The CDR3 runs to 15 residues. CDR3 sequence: CSAREWGTSTDTQYF.